The table lists the clone carrying this TCR beta chain with a few counts. Its specificity is not known. This CDR3 has 14 residues. Per the germline V gene, CDR1 is MGHDK and CDR2 is SYGVNS. V lost 7 bases and J 2 bases, leaving 15 bases between the germline ends. This record comes from a study of response to subunit inactivated influenza vaccine. General study findings and limits: Each seasonal flu vaccination may recruit only limited new T cells, authors suggested.

MiXCR, applied by TCRdb to the RT-PCR reads, yields one record per CDR3 protein. The sample lists some 640,000 distinct CDR3 sequences, roughly 13% seen once, with 6% to 7% in the top ten. This clonotype originated in a man aged 50 to 60 who received an inactivated influenza vaccine. The sequences come from PBMCs from blood, collected roughly 15 days before vaccination. The V and J genes are TRBV25-1 and TRBJ2-7; a weak D match, TRBD1 (6 bases). CDR3 protein: CASNPQGTAYEQYF. CDR3 DNA: TGTGCCAGCAACCCGCAGGGGACCGCCTACGAGCAGTACTTC.